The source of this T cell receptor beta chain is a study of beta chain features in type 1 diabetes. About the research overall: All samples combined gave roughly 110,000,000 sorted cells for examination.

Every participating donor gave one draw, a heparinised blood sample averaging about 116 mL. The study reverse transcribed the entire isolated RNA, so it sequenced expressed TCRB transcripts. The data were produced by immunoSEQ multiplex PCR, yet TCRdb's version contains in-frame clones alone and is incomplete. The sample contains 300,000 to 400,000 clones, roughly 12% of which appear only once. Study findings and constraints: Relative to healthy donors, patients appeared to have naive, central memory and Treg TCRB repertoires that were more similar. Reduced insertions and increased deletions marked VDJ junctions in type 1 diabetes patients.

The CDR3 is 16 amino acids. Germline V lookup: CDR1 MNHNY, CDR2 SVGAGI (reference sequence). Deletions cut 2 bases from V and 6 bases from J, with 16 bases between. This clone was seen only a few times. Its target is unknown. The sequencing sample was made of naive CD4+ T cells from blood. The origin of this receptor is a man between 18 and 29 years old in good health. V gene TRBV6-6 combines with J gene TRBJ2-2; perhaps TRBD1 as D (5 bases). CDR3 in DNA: TGTGCCAGCAGTTACCTCGCAGCCAGGGTGGCCGGGGAGCTGTTTTTT. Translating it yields CASSYLAARVAGELFF.